Shown below are 25 T cell receptor beta chains from a single sample sequenced in a study of blood T cell repertoires in COVID-19. Here immunoSEQ multiplex PCR was the method, and the copy in TCRdb shows in-frame clones only, minus some. The sample holds around 270,000 clones; 86% are singletons and the top ten take over 7.5%. Material for sequencing was peripheral blood. Receptor source: a middle-aged man who had recovered from COVID-19.

The CDR3 nucleotides read TGTGCCAGCAGCCTACGCGACAGGGGGCGAACTGAAGCTTTCTTT. It specifies CASSLRDRGRTEAFF. The V and J genes are TRBV6-5 and TRBJ1-1; 10 nucleotides align to TRBD1. The CDR3 contains 15 residues. With V trimmed by 6 bases and J by 5 bases, 9 bases remained unmatched. Germline assignment: CDR1 MNHEY and CDR2 SVGAGI.

The table lists this clone with a few counts. V gene TRBV10-2 combines with J gene TRBJ1-1; D not resolved. CDR1 and CDR2 (germline): WSHSY, SAAADI. The CDR3 covers 15 residues. Trimming cost V 1 base and J 7 bases, with 16 bases left between them. The CDR3 protein is CASSEYLVPGNEAFF. CDR3 bases: TGCGCCAGCAGTGAGTATCTGGTTCCGGGGAATGAAGCTTTCTTT.

This clone was counted a single time. This chain links TRBV7-5 with TRBJ2-7; the D call of TRBD2 is as the table states it, not checked on the DNA. TRBV7-5 is listed as a pseudogene. The CDR3 spans 16 residues. In DNA form, the CDR3 reads TGTGCCAGAAGCCCAGCTTCGGGACTAGACCATTACGAGCAGTACTTC. Encoded protein: CARSPASGLDHYEQYF.

The chain employs TRBV7-9 and TRBJ2-1; weak D call: TRBD2 (5 bases). This CDR3 spans 17 amino acids. In germline, CDR1 is SEHNR, CDR2 FQNEAQ (reference sequence). V gave up 5 bases and J gave up 0 bases, with 17 bases separating them. CDR3: CASSSLGGSSSYNEQFF. CDR3 DNA: TGTGCCAGCAGCAGTCTCGGCGGGTCCAGCTCCTACAATGAGCAGTTCTTC.

This chain joins TRBV7-9 and TRBJ1-1; 11 bases align to TRBD1. V lost 2 bases and J lost 7; bases outside the gene matches: 6. CDR3 size: 15 residues. Germline V gives CDR1 SEHNR, CDR2 FQNEAQ (reference sequence). The CDR3 is CASSLPDRGRVEAFF. In DNA form, the CDR3 reads TGTGCCAGCAGCTTACCGGACAGGGGGCGAGTTGAAGCTTTCTTT.

The rearrangement uses TRBV19 and TRBJ2-1; 7 positions match TRBD2. The junction had 12 bases not matched to a gene; V was cut back by 10 bases and J by 3 bases. CDR3 size: 15 residues. Germline CDR1 is LNHDA and CDR2 is SQIVND (reference sequence). The CDR3 spells CATKTGLAVYNEQFF. DNA of the CDR3: TGTGCCACCAAGACGGGGCTAGCGGTCTACAATGAGCAGTTCTTC.

The gene calls are TRBV4-3 and TRBJ2-3, with D perhaps matching TRBD1 (6 bases). V was pared by 0 bases and J by 2 bases, with 24 bases between. The CDR3 is made up of 20 amino acids. CDR1 and CDR2 (germline): LGHNA, YSLEER. The CDR3 loop reads CASSQDRPGAGYLDTDTQYF. CDR3 nucleotide sequence: TGCGCCAGCAGCCAAGATCGGCCAGGGGCAGGGTATTTGGACACAGATACGCAGTATTTT.

The chain employs TRBV5-1 and TRBJ2-1, with D tentatively TRBD2 (6 bases). V was cut by 0 bases and J by 4 bases, with 17 bases left in between. The CDR3 loop spans 17 amino acids. The germline V gene encodes CDR1 SGHRS and CDR2 YFSETQ. DNA of the CDR3: TGCGCCAGCAGCTTGGGACCTAGCGCAAAATTGTACAATGAGCAGTTCTTC. Encoded protein: CASSLGPSAKLYNEQFF.

The chain carries TRBV7-2 and TRBJ2-7, with D perhaps TRBD1 (5 bases). Germline CDR1 SGHTA, CDR2 FQGNSA. The V end was cut by 3 bases, the J end by 3 bases, with 15 bases between. CDR3 size: 15 residues. The CDR3, as DNA: TGTGCCAGCAGCTTTTCCTGGGGCAGCGACTACGAGCAGTACTTC. Its translation is CASSFSWGSDYEQYF.

The chain has TRBV5-1 and TRBJ1-1; 9 nucleotides align to TRBD1. The germline gives CDR1 SGHRS, CDR2 YFSETQ. The junction had 7 bases not matched to a gene; V was cut back by 3 bases and J by 1 base. The CDR3 consists of 16 residues. CDR3 protein: CASSWDRAYANTEAFF. The CDR3 DNA is TGCGCCAGCAGCTGGGACAGGGCATATGCGAACACTGAAGCTTTCTTT.

This clone was seen a single time. The chain recombines TRBV9 with TRBJ2-2, with TRBD2 matching over 8 bases. Germline loops: CDR1 SGDLS, CDR2 YYNGEE. This CDR3 contains 16 residues. Unmatched junction bases numbered 7, after V lost 0 bases and J lost 6 bases. The CDR3 region is CASSVDSGRKSGELFF. In DNA form, the CDR3 reads TGTGCCAGCAGCGTAGACAGCGGGAGAAAGTCCGGGGAGCTGTTTTTT.

DNA for the CDR3: TGTGCCAGCAGCCCTCGGCGGTTTGCGGGGGGGCGCCCAGATACGCAGTATTTT. Protein: CASSPRRFAGGRPDTQYF. The V and J genes are TRBV7-2 and TRBJ2-3; 9 positions match TRBD2. Germline loops: CDR1 SGHTA, CDR2 FQGNSA. This CDR3 contains 18 residues. Trimming removed 5 bases from V and 4 bases from J; junction bases left unmatched: 16.

The chain carries TRBV6-5 and TRBJ1-1; D unclear. V lost 6 bases, J lost 5 bases, and 16 bases lay in between. The CDR3 runs 14 residues. Germline lookup yields CDR1 MNHEY and CDR2 SVGAGI. CDR3 nucleotide sequence: TGTGCCAGCAGCCCGCGTGAGAGGGTTACTGAAGCTTTCTTT. This translates into CASSPRERVTEAFF.

The genes are TRBV9 and TRBJ1-2; no firm D call. The CDR3 is 14 amino acids. Trimming pared 1 base from V and 4 bases from J, leaving 11 bases between. Germline CDR1 SGDLS, CDR2 YYNGEE. This CDR3 is CASSVSEGAYGYTF. The CDR3 bases are TGTGCCAGCAGCGTATCGGAGGGCGCCTATGGCTACACCTTC.

This clone appeared a single time. This chain connects TRBV24-1 to TRBJ1-5; 8 bases line up with TRBD1. The germline gives CDR1 KGHDR, CDR2 SFDVKD. This CDR3 has 14 residues. The trim removed 6 bases at V and 5 bases at J, leaving 5 bases unmatched. Here the CDR3 reads CATSSGTGYQPQHF. CDR3 DNA sequence: TGTGCCACCAGTTCCGGGACAGGTTATCAGCCCCAGCATTTT.

The chain couples TRBV25-1 to TRBJ2-7; TRBD2 matches 12 bases. CDR3 size: 13 residues. V lost 6 bases and J lost 3; bases outside the gene matches: 0. Per the germline V gene, CDR1 is MGHDK and CDR2 is SYGVNS. The CDR3 loop reads CASRGLAGYEQYF. CDR3 bases: TGTGCCAGCAGGGGACTAGCGGGCTACGAGCAGTACTTC.

The chain combines TRBV5-4 with TRBJ2-2; D gene ambiguous. The CDR3 consists of 15 residues. The V gene's germline CDR1 is SGHNT and CDR2 YYREEE (reference sequence). The V and J ends lost 4 bases and 0 bases respectively, with 10 bases between them. The CDR3 nucleotides read TGTGCCAGCAGCCTGCGCGCGGCGAACACCGGGGAGCTGTTTTTT. Its protein product is CASSLRAANTGELFF.

The genes are TRBV7-6 and TRBJ1-3, with D unclear. The CDR3 extends over 17 amino acids. Germline CDR1 SGHVS, CDR2 FNYEAQ. Trimming shortened V by 3 bases and J by 2 bases, and 17 bases separated the two germline ends. CDR3: CASSFATSSSAGNTIYF. DNA of the CDR3: TGTGCCAGCAGCTTTGCTACGAGTTCCTCTGCTGGAAACACCATATATTTT.

This rearrangement joins TRBV6-4 to TRBJ2-1; D is perhaps TRBD2 (5 bases). CDR1 is MRHNA, CDR2 SNTAGT, per germline. CDR3 length: 15 amino acids. Between the trimmed V and J ends, which lost 4 bases and 8 bases, there was a span of 18 bases. CDR3 sequence reads: CASSVEAGGFDEQFF. The CDR3 nucleotides read TGTGCCAGCAGTGTGGAGGCTGGCGGTTTTGATGAGCAGTTCTTC.

This chain links TRBV5-1 with TRBJ2-7, with 10 bases aligning to TRBD2. Germline CDR1 and CDR2: SGHRS and YFSETQ. This CDR3 comprises 16 residues. With V trimmed by 3 bases and J by 3 bases, 9 bases remained unmatched. The CDR3 bases are TGCGCCAGCAGCTCAGCGGGAGGGCGGGTGCGCTACGAGCAGTACTTC. This sequence encodes CASSSAGGRVRYEQYF.

The V call is TRBV24-1, the J call TRBJ1-2, with D possibly being TRBD1 (5 bases). This CDR3 is built from 13 residues. Germline V gene lookup returns CDR1 KGHDR and CDR2 SFDVKD. The ends were cut back, 3 bases at V and 7 bases at J, with 11 bases in the middle. This CDR3 reads CATSDGTGGGYTF. The CDR3 DNA sequence: TGTGCCACCAGTGATGGGACGGGGGGTGGCTACACCTTC.

This chain uses TRBV6-6 with TRBJ2-7, with 9 positions matching TRBD1. The CDR3 runs to 16 residues. CDR1 MNHNY and CDR2 SVGAGI come from the germline V gene (reference sequence). Unmatched junction bases numbered 9, after V lost 5 bases and J lost 1 base. The CDR3 is CASSPPRGTGSYEQYF. CDR3 DNA sequence: TGTGCCAGCAGTCCCCCCCGCGGGACAGGGTCCTACGAGCAGTACTTC.

This sequence joins TRBV25-1 and TRBJ1-6; a possible D gene is TRBD1 (6 bases). V was shortened by 3 bases and J by 10 bases, with 13 bases between the two germline ends. The germline gives CDR1 MGHDK, CDR2 SYGVNS. The CDR3 covers 14 residues. This chain's CDR3 is CASSEWQGWSPLHF. The CDR3 DNA is TGTGCCAGCAGTGAGTGGCAGGGGTGGTCACCCCTCCACTTT. Full variable domain (remainder filled in from reference TRBV25-1 and TRBJ1-6): EADIYQTPRYLVIGTGKKITLECSQTMGHDKMYWYQQDPGMELHLIHYSYGVNSTEKGDLSSESTVSRIRTEHFPLTLESARPSHTSQYLCASSEWQGWSPLHFGNGTRLTVT.

This chain joins TRBV6-2 or TRBV6-3 and TRBJ2-2; D is possibly TRBD2 (5 bases). With 6 bases removed from V and 0 bases from J, the gap between germline ends came to 8 bases. From germline, CDR1 is MNHEY and CDR2 SVGEGT. The CDR3 is 14 residues long. The CDR3 sequence is CASSRLTNTGELFF. The CDR3 DNA is TGTGCCAGCAGCCGACTAACGAACACCGGGGAGCTGTTTTTT.

V is TRBV3-1 (or the pseudogene TRBV3-2) and J is TRBJ1-6, with D possibly matching TRBD1 (6 bases). This CDR3 region has 15 residues. Germline lookup yields CDR1 LGHDT and CDR2 YNNKEL (reference sequence). V was shortened by 0 bases and J by 7 bases, with 10 bases between the two germline ends. In DNA, the CDR3 is TGTGCCAGCAGCCAAGATGGCCAGGGGAATTCACCCCTCCACTTT. This sequence encodes CASSQDGQGNSPLHF.